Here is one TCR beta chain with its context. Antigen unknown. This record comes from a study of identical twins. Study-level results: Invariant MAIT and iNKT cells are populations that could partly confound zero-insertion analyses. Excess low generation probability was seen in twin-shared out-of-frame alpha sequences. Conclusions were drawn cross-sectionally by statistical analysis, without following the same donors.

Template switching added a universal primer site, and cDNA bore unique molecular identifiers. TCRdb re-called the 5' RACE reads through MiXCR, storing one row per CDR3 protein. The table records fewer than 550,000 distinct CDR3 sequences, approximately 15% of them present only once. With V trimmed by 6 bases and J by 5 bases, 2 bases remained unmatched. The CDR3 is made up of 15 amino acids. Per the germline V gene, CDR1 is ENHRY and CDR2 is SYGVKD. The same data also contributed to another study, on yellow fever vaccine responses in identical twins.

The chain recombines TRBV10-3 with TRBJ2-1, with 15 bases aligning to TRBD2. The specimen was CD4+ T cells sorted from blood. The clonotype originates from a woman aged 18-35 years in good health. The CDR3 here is CAIRGLAGGNNEQFF. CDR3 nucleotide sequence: TGTGCCATCAGGGGACTAGCGGGAGGTAACAATGAGCAGTTCTTC.